The next 5 T cell receptor beta chains were all read from a single sample in a study of blood T cell repertoires in COVID-19. The method was immunoSEQ multiplex PCR; TCRdb's version includes in-frame clones alone and lacks a portion of them. The table has tens of thousands of clones, over 75% seen once. Sequencing input: peripheral blood. All receptors derive from a human donor in a cohort sampled during active COVID-19.

The chain carries TRBV11-2 and TRBJ2-3; D ambiguous. V was trimmed by 3 bases and J by 0 bases, leaving 10 bases between them. CDR3 size: 15 residues. Germline V gives CDR1 SGHAT, CDR2 FQNNGV. The CDR3 nucleotides are TGTGCCAGCAGCTTGATGCGCTGGAGCACAGATACGCAGTATTTT. Residues: CASSLMRWSTDTQYF.

The rearrangement links TRBV5-8 to TRBJ1-4; D gene ambiguous. This CDR3 spans 16 amino acids. Germline CDR1 SGHTS, CDR2 YDEGEE. The V end was cut by 3 bases, the J end by 0 bases, with 12 bases between. Here the CDR3 DNA reads TGTGCCAGCAGCTCGCCCTTCAGAACAACTAATGAAAAACTGTTTTTT. This translates into CASSSPFRTTNEKLFF.

The gene calls are TRBV6-2 or TRBV6-3 and TRBJ2-1; 7 nucleotides agree with TRBD2. Per the germline V gene, CDR1 is MNHEY and CDR2 is SVGEGT. J lost 7 bases, V lost 4 bases, and 10 bases had no gene match. The CDR3 contains 15 residues. The CDR3 reads CASSLAGSLKNEQFF. The DNA of the CDR3 is TGTGCCAGCAGTTTAGCGGGCTCGTTAAAAAATGAGCAGTTCTTC.

The DNA of the CDR3 is TGTGCCAGCAGTACCCTTGGGCAGGGGAATGGCTACACCTTC. It codes for CASSTLGQGNGYTF. The J gene is TRBJ1-2, the V gene TRBV28; TRBD1 might be the D (6 bases). The CDR3 is 14 residues long. The V gene's germline CDR1 is MDHEN and CDR2 SYDVKM. V dropped 5 bases and J dropped 6 bases, with 16 bases sitting between them.

The V gene is TRBV2, the J gene TRBJ2-3; D may be TRBD2 (5 bases). Germline assignment: CDR1 SNHLY and CDR2 FYNNEI. Trimming removed 3 bases at V and 7 bases at J, with 11 bases between. The CDR3 is 13 residues long. The chain's CDR3 is CASSDEGMNTQYF. The CDR3 coding sequence is TGTGCCAGCAGTGACGAGGGTATGAATACGCAGTATTTT.